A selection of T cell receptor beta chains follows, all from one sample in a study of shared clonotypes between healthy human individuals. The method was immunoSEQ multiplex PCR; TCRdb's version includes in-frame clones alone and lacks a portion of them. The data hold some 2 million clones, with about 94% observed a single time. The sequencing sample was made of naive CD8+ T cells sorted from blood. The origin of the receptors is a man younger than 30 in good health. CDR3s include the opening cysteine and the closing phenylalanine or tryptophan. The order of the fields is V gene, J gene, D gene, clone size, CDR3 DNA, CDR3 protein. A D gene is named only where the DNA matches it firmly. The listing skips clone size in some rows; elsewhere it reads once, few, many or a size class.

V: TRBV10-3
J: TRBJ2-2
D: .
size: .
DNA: TGTGCCATCAGTGAGTCCGGACTGAGCACCGGGGAGCTGTTTTTT
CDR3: CAISESGLSTGELFF

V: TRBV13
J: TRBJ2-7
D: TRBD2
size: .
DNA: TGTGCCAGCAGCTTTGCCCTACTAGCGCCGTACGAGCAGTACTTC
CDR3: CASSFALLAPYEQYF

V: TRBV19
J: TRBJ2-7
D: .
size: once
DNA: TGTGCCAGTAGTCTAGGCCCAGGGTACGAGCAGTACTTC
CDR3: CASSLGPGYEQYF

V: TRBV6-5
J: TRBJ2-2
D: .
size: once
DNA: TGTGCCAGCAGTTACAACAGCTTCACCGGGGAGCTGTTTTTT
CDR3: CASSYNSFTGELFF

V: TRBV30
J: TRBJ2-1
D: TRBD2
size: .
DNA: TGTGCCTGGAGTGTACTCAGCGGGAGGGTCATATACAATGAGCAGTTCTTC
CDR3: CAWSVLSGRVIYNEQFF

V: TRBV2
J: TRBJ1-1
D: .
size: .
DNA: TGTGCCAGCAGTGAATGGGAACGACAGGAGATGAACACTGAAGCTTTCTTT
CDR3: CASSEWERQEMNTEAFF

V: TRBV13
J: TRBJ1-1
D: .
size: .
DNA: TGTGCCAGCAGCTTGGGAGGAAACACTGAAGCTTTCTTT
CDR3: CASSLGGNTEAFF

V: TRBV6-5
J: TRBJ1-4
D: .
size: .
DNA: TGTGCCAGCAGTGCCGTGAATGAAAAACTGTTTTTT
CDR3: CASSAVNEKLFF

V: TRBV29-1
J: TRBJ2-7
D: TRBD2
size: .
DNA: TGCAGCGTTGGGGAGGGAATCTCCTACGAGCAGTACTTC
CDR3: CSVGEGISYEQYF

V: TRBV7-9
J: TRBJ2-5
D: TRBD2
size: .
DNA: TGTGCCAGCAGCTTAGCATCTAGCGGGCTGACACAAGAGACCCAGTACTTC
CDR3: CASSLASSGLTQETQYF

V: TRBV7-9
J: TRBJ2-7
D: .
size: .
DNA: TGTGCCAGCACCCGGGGGACCAGATCCTACGAGCAGTACTTC
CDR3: CASTRGTRSYEQYF

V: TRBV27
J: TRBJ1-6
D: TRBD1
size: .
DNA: TGTGCCAGCAGTTCCGGACAGGGATACAATTCACCCCTCCACTTT
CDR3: CASSSGQGYNSPLHF

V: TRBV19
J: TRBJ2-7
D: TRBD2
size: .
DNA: TGTGCCAGTAGTATACTTCCTCTAGCGGAGACCTACGAGCAGTACTTC
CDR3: CASSILPLAETYEQYF

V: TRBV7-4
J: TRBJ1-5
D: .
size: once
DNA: TGTGCCAGCAGCCTAAGGGACAACAATCAGCCCCAGCATTTT
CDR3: CASSLRDNNQPQHF

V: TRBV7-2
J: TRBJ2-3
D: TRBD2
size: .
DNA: TGTGCCAGCAGCGACCAGGGGCTAGCGGGAGAGGATACGCAGTATTTT
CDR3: CASSDQGLAGEDTQYF

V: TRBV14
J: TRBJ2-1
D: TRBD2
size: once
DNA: TGTGCCAGCAGCCAAGCACCACTGGGACTAGCGACAAAGAGCTCCTACAATGAGCAGTTCTTC
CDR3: CASSQAPLGLATKSSYNEQFF

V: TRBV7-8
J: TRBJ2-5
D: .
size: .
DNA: TGTGCCAGCAGCTCACGGGACAACCCCCAAGAGACCCAGTACTTC
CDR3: CASSSRDNPQETQYF

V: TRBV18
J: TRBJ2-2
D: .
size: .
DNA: TGTGCCAGCTCTCACCTAATAGAAGACGGCCTCACCGGGGAGCTGTTTTTT
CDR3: CASSHLIEDGLTGELFF

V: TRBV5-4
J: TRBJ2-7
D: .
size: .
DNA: TGTGCCAGCAGCTCGTCGACCTACGAGCAGTACTTC
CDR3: CASSSSTYEQYF

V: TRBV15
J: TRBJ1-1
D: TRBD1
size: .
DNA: TGTGCCACCAGCAGAGACAGGGGGCGCGGGACTGAAGCTTTCTTT
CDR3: CATSRDRGRGTEAFF

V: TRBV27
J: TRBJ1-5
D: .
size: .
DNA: TGTGCCAGCAGGTCCTTAGGAAAGCATCAGCCCCAGCATTTT
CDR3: CASRSLGKHQPQHF

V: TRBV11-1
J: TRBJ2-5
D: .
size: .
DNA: TGTGCCAGCAGCTTAGCGCGATCTTTAGCGGCCCCTTTAGAGACCCAGTACTTC
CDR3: CASSLARSLAAPLETQYF

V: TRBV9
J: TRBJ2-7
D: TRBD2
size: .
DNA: TGTGCCAGCAGCCCCGGGGGGGGAGGATACGAGCAGTACTTC
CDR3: CASSPGGGGYEQYF

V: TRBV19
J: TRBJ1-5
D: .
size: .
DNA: TGTGCCAGTAGATCAGGGGCAACTGAGCATTTT
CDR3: CASRSGATEHF

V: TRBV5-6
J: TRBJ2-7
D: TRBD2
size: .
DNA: TGTGCCAGCAGCTTGTCACTAGCGGCCTACGAGCAGTACTTC
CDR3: CASSLSLAAYEQYF

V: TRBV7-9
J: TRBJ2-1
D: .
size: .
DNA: TGTGCCAGCAGCTTAGCCGTGTCCTTAAACAATGAGCAGTTCTTC
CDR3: CASSLAVSLNNEQFF

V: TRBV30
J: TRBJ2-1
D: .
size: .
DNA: TGTGCCTGGAGTGTGGAATTGCGCAATGAGCAGTTCTTC
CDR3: CAWSVELRNEQFF

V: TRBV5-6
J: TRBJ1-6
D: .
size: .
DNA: TGTGCCAGCAGCTTAAGGGTCTCGATTTCACCCCTCCACTTT
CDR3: CASSLRVSISPLHF